The 31 T cell receptor beta chains in this list originate from one sample, sequenced in a study of long-term antiretroviral therapy in people with HIV. The run of the v3.0 immunoSEQ assay was at survey level. The protocol was immunoSEQ multiplex PCR, while the TCRdb copy is restricted to in-frame clones and leaves out a portion. The sample has tens of thousands of clones; 80% to 90% are singletons. The sample here was unsorted PBMCs, taken 0.1 years before starting antiretroviral therapy. Every receptor here comes from a man younger than 35 with HIV.

The rearrangement links TRBV28 to TRBJ2-1; unclear D gene. CDR3 length equals 13 residues. Trimming took off 8 bases at V and 5 bases at J, with 13 bases between the two ends. Germline V gene data show CDR1 as MDHEN and CDR2 as SYDVKM. Written as DNA, the CDR3 is TGTGCCAGCCACGCTCGACCCGACAATGAGCAGTTCTTC. It encodes CASHARPDNEQFF.

The chain recombines TRBV28 with TRBJ1-5; D ambiguous. CDR1 is MDHEN, CDR2 SYDVKM, per germline. The CDR3 is 13 residues long. Trimming took 3 bases from V and 0 from J, leaving 3 bases between them. In nucleotides, the CDR3 is TGTGCCAGCAGTTTCGATAGCAATCAGCCCCAGCATTTT. It is translated as CASSFDSNQPQHF.

Only one count was recorded for this clone. This chain uses TRBV19 with TRBJ2-2, with D unclear. Germline CDR1 reads LNHDA; CDR2 reads SQIVND (reference sequence). This CDR3 has 13 residues. The germline V and J ends were trimmed by 3 bases and 5 bases, with 7 bases remaining between them. The CDR3 is CASSIWATGELFF. CDR3 sequence (DNA): TGTGCCAGTAGTATCTGGGCGACCGGGGAGCTGTTTTTT.

The rearrangement joins TRBV18 to TRBJ1-4; TRBD1 aligns across 8 bases. Per the germline V gene, CDR1 is KGHSH and CDR2 is LQKENI. V gave up 6 bases and J gave up 8 bases; unmatched junction bases: 14. The CDR3 runs 16 residues. CDR3 nucleotide sequence: TGTGCCAGCTCGGCCAGGGGGGGACAGGAGAGAGAAAAACTGTTTTTT. Its protein product is CASSARGGQEREKLFF.

The V gene is TRBV4-1, the J gene TRBJ1-1, with D unresolved. V dropped 4 bases and J dropped 5 bases, with 17 bases sitting between them. The CDR3 sequence is 15 residues long. Germline CDR1 reads MGHRA; CDR2 reads YSYEKL. Written as DNA, the CDR3 is TGCGCCAGCAGCCCACCGGACGCCAGAGGAACTGAAGCTTTCTTT. This translates into CASSPPDARGTEAFF.

This sequence joins TRBV11-2 and TRBJ1-5; D remains unclear. This CDR3 is built from 15 residues. The germline gives CDR1 SGHAT, CDR2 FQNNGV. V lost 1 base to trimming and J lost 0 bases, with 7 bases between them. The CDR3 region is CASSLGTVSNQPQHF. CDR3 sequence (DNA): TGTGCCAGCAGCTTAGGAACGGTTAGCAATCAGCCCCAGCATTTT. Based on the CDR3 plus reference TRBV11-2 and TRBJ1-5, the full variable domain is EAGVAQSPRYKIIEKRQSVAFWCNPISGHATLYWYQQILGQGPKLLIQFQNNGVVDDSQLPKDRFSAERLKGVDSTLKIQPAKLEDSAVYLCASSLGTVSNQPQHFGDGTRLSIL.

J is TRBJ1-3 and V is TRBV6-1, with D perhaps TRBD1 (5 bases). The V gene lost 6 bases and the J gene lost 0 bases, with 12 bases spanning the gap. This CDR3 is 15 amino acids long. In germline, CDR1 is MNHNS, CDR2 SASEGT. The CDR3 region has the DNA TGTGCCAGCAGGACCAGGGACTACTCTGGAAACACCATATATTTT. It yields the protein CASRTRDYSGNTIYF.

The chain joins TRBV2 to TRBJ2-6; D gene ambiguous. Per germline, CDR1 SNHLY and CDR2 FYNNEI. This CDR3 is built from 18 residues. The V gene lost 4 bases and the J gene lost 0 bases, with 16 bases spanning the gap. Written as DNA, the CDR3 is TGTGCCAGCAGTGGTATAGGCGGCGGAGACTCTGGGGCCAACGTCCTGACTTTC. Its translation is CASSGIGGGDSGANVLTF.

V is TRBV4-3 and J is TRBJ2-3, with 14 bases lining up with TRBD2. CDR1 and CDR2 (germline): LGHNA, YSLEER. The CDR3 loop spans 19 amino acids. The V segment lost 1 base and the J segment 2 bases; nucleotides outside the gene matches: 8. The CDR3 region is CASSQGIRTSGRYTDTQYF. In DNA, the CDR3 is TGCGCCAGCAGCCAAGGGATACGGACTAGCGGGAGGTACACAGATACGCAGTATTTT.

The chain combines TRBV25-1 with TRBJ2-7; D gene ambiguous. The V gene lost 0 bases and the J gene lost 4 bases, with 4 bases spanning the gap. The CDR3 length is 12 residues. Germline V gene lookup returns CDR1 MGHDK and CDR2 SYGVNS. CDR3 coding DNA: TGTGCCAGCAGTGAATACTGGTACGAGCAGTACTTC. This encodes CASSEYWYEQYF.

V is TRBV9 and J is TRBJ1-6; unclear D gene. CDR1 is SGDLS and CDR2 is YYNGEE in the germline V gene. This CDR3 has 14 residues. The V end was cut by 0 bases, the J end by 6 bases, with 7 bases between. The CDR3 region is CASSVVWGNSPLHF. DNA for the CDR3: TGTGCCAGCAGCGTAGTCTGGGGTAATTCACCCCTCCACTTT.

The chain joins TRBV4-1 to TRBJ2-7; D gene unclear. Germline CDR1 and CDR2: MGHRA and YSYEKL. The CDR3 totals 15 residues. Trimming pared 0 bases from V and 4 bases from J, leaving 13 bases between. The CDR3 region is CASSQDINWSYEQYF. The CDR3 DNA sequence: TGCGCCAGCAGCCAAGATATCAACTGGTCGTACGAGCAGTACTTC.

The rearrangement uses TRBV6-6 and TRBJ2-1, with unresolved D. V shed 6 bases and J shed 7 bases, with 4 bases lying between them. The CDR3 is made up of 10 amino acids. Looked up from germline, CDR1 is MNHNY and CDR2 is SVGAGI (reference sequence). This chain's CDR3 is CASRGNEQFF. The CDR3 DNA reads TGTGCCAGCAGGGGGAATGAGCAGTTCTTC.

V and J are TRBV28 and TRBJ2-1; D is unclear. The V end was cut by 8 bases, the J end by 3 bases, with 14 bases between. Germline CDR1 MDHEN, CDR2 SYDVKM. The CDR3 runs 14 residues. The CDR3 sequence is CASVGVGFYNEQFF. CDR3 DNA: TGTGCCAGCGTTGGTGTCGGCTTCTACAATGAGCAGTTCTTC.

This rearrangement joins TRBV27 to TRBJ2-6, with TRBD2 identical over 7 bases. Per the germline V gene, CDR1 is MNHEY and CDR2 is SMNVEV (reference sequence). V gave up 11 bases and J gave up 0 bases; unmatched junction bases: 13. There are 17 residues in the CDR3. CDR3 sequence: CALKGGNAHSGANVLTF. The CDR3 DNA sequence: TGTGCCCTTAAGGGAGGGAACGCTCACTCTGGGGCCAACGTCCTGACTTTC. The full variable domain, in which reference TRBV27 and TRBJ2-6 provide the parts outside the CDR3, is EAQVTQNPRYLITVTGKKLTVTCSQNMNHEYMSWYRQDPGLGLRQIYYSMNVEVTDKGDVPEGYKVSRKEKRNFPLILESPSPNQTSLYFCALKGGNAHSGANVLTFGAGSRLTVL.

V and J are TRBV5-4 and TRBJ2-1; D is unclear. Trimming took off 4 bases at V and 6 bases at J, with 8 bases between the two ends. The length of the CDR3 is 12 residues. Germline lookup yields CDR1 SGHNT and CDR2 YYREEE (reference sequence). The CDR3 nucleotides are TGTGCCAGCAGCACCGACGCCAATGAGCAGTTCTTC. Translated: CASSTDANEQFF.

The chain is built from TRBV11-2 and TRBJ2-7; the D gene is possibly TRBD2 (6 bases). V was cut by 1 base and J by 0 bases, with 13 bases left in between. Germline V gene data show CDR1 as SGHAT and CDR2 as FQNNGV. The CDR3 loop spans 16 amino acids. The CDR3 here is CASSLGRGMSSYEQYF. CDR3 coding DNA: TGTGCCAGCAGCTTAGGTCGCGGGATGTCCTCCTACGAGCAGTACTTC.

The V call is TRBV5-7, the J call TRBJ2-3; D ambiguous. TRBV5-7 is filed as an ORF, its function uncertain. Trimming stripped 3 bases from V and 7 bases from J, with 18 bases between. The CDR3 consists of 15 residues. The CDR3 loop reads CASSSIGYRTNTQYF. The CDR3 DNA reads as TGTGCCAGCAGCTCAATCGGGTACCGAACGAATACGCAGTATTTT.

The rearrangement uses TRBV7-2 and TRBJ1-3; D is unresolved. This CDR3 is 16 amino acids long. Trimming left V 2 bases short and J 1 base short, with 12 bases between. CDR1 is SGHTA, CDR2 FQGNSA, per germline. CDR3 bases: TGTGCCAGCAGCTTAATCTACCCAGAATCTGGAAACACCATATATTTT. Encoded protein: CASSLIYPESGNTIYF.

The chain couples TRBV14 to TRBJ2-5, with TRBD2 matching over 13 bases. With V trimmed by 3 bases and J by 2 bases, 6 bases remained unmatched. Germline V gene data show CDR1 as SGHDN and CDR2 as FVKESK. CDR3 size: 17 residues. This CDR3 is CASSQRMTSGGQETQYF. The CDR3 DNA is TGTGCCAGCAGCCAGCGGATGACTAGCGGGGGGCAAGAGACCCAGTACTTC.

The chain has TRBV9 and TRBJ2-3; 9 bases map to TRBD2. This CDR3 has 16 residues. V was pared by 0 bases and J by 4 bases, with 6 bases of the junction left unmatched. From germline, CDR1 is SGDLS and CDR2 YYNGEE. CDR3 DNA sequence: TGTGCCAGCAGCGTAGCGCCCGCGGGAGGGGCAGATACGCAGTATTTT. It is translated as CASSVAPAGGADTQYF.

The chain joins TRBV29-1 to TRBJ1-5; D unresolved. The CDR3 contains 22 residues. CDR1 and CDR2 (germline): SQVTM, ANQGSEA. Trimming pared 0 bases from V and 0 bases from J, leaving 30 bases between. CDR3 nucleotide sequence: TGCAGCGTTGAAGATGATCAGTCGCTCAGCTCCTTAAGCTTCTATAGCAATCAGCCCCAGCATTTT. It translates to CSVEDDQSLSSLSFYSNQPQHF.

In its sample, this clone was seen a few times. This chain links TRBV6-1 with TRBJ1-2, with 8 bases aligning to TRBD1. CDR1 is MNHNS, CDR2 SASEGT, per germline. With V trimmed by 0 bases and J by 5 bases, 5 bases remained unmatched. The CDR3 length is 15 residues. The CDR3 region has the DNA TGTGCCAGCAGTGAAGCAAGGACAGGGCGATATGGCTACACCTTC. This sequence encodes CASSEARTGRYGYTF.

The chain employs TRBV19 and TRBJ1-4, with 8 positions matching TRBD1. J was trimmed by 8 bases and V by 2 bases; bases with no gene match: 1. CDR3 length: 13 residues. Germline V lookup: CDR1 LNHDA, CDR2 SQIVND (reference sequence). The CDR3 is CASSITGGEKLFF. The DNA for the CDR3 is TGTGCCAGTAGTATAACAGGGGGGGAAAAACTGTTTTTT.

This chain connects TRBV6-5 to TRBJ2-2; D is undetermined. The CDR3 has 14 residues. V lost 6 bases to trimming and J lost 2 bases, with 10 bases between them. Germline assignment: CDR1 MNHEY and CDR2 SVGAGI. The CDR3 sequence: CASRGEVNTGELFF. DNA for the CDR3: TGTGCCAGCAGGGGTGAGGTAAACACCGGGGAGCTGTTTTTT.

The genes are TRBV18 and TRBJ2-1; tentatively, D is TRBD2 (5 bases). The CDR3 spans 13 residues. Germline values: CDR1 KGHSH, CDR2 LQKENI. The V gene lost 1 base and the J gene lost 8 bases, with 9 bases spanning the gap. The chain's CDR3 is CASSPLSGDEQFF. CDR3 sequence (DNA): TGTGCCAGCTCACCACTAAGCGGAGATGAGCAGTTCTTC.

The genes are TRBV7-6 and TRBJ1-2; the match to TRBD1 covers 11 bases. The germline V gene encodes CDR1 SGHVS and CDR2 FNYEAQ. With 5 bases clipped from V and 3 bases from J, the junction kept 2 bases outside the gene matches. The CDR3 extends over 14 amino acids. This CDR3 reads CASSGGQGDYGYTF. The CDR3 bases are TGTGCCAGCAGCGGGGGACAGGGGGACTATGGCTACACCTTC.

The chain is built from TRBV18 and TRBJ2-3; 10 bases are shared with TRBD1. J lost 2 bases, V lost 0 bases, and 5 bases had no gene match. CDR1 and CDR2 from the germline V gene are KGHSH and LQKENI. This CDR3 is built from 17 residues. The CDR3 spells CASSPPIGTGVTDTQYF. In nucleotides, the CDR3 is TGTGCCAGCTCACCACCAATCGGGACAGGGGTCACAGATACGCAGTATTTT. Based on the CDR3 plus reference TRBV18 and TRBJ2-3, the full variable domain is NAGVMQNPRHLVRRRGQEARLRCSPMKGHSHVYWYRQLPEEGLKFMVYLQKENIIDESGMPKERFSAEFPKEGPSILRIQQVVRGDSAAYFCASSPPIGTGVTDTQYFGPGTRLTVL.

The genes are TRBV14 and TRBJ1-1; D not certain. This CDR3 spans 13 amino acids. V was pared by 0 bases and J by 12 bases, with 14 bases between. Per germline, CDR1 SGHDN and CDR2 FVKESK. The CDR3 reads CASSQDSGTTTFF. The CDR3 DNA follows: TGTGCCAGCAGCCAAGACTCGGGAACAACCACTTTCTTT.

V gene TRBV15 combines with J gene TRBJ2-1, with 9 nucleotides matching TRBD1. The CDR3 is 15 residues long. CDR1 is LNHNV and CDR2 is YYDKDF in the germline V gene (reference sequence). Trimming removed 1 base from V and 9 bases from J; junction bases left unmatched: 7. The CDR3 DNA reads TGTGCCACCAGCAGAGTTCGGGACAGGGCTATTGAGCAGTTCTTC. It encodes CATSRVRDRAIEQFF.

The chain has TRBV11-2 and TRBJ1-2; D is uncertain. This CDR3 has 12 residues. V lost 5 bases and J 1 base, leaving 5 bases between the germline ends. Germline lookup yields CDR1 SGHAT and CDR2 FQNNGV. The CDR3 nucleotides read TGTGCCAGCAGCCGGCTTAACTATGGCTACACCTTC. Translation gives CASSRLNYGYTF.